This is a list of T cell receptor beta chains from one sample in a study of beta chain features in type 1 diabetes. This table comes from immunoSEQ multiplex PCR, and its TCRdb copy is limited to in-frame clones, with some not included. The data contain 680,000 or so clones, 10% to 15% of them seen just once; the ten biggest clones take up around 0.022%. Sequencing input: naive CD4+ T cells from blood. These receptors all come from a man younger than 30 with type 1 diabetes. CDR3s include the opening cysteine and the closing phenylalanine or tryptophan. The D gene is left open where the match is weak. Clone size appears in some rows only: once, few, many, or a class for an expanded clone.

- - TRBJ1-1 TRBV29-1 TGCAGCGTTGAAAGGGGAGACACTGAAGCTTTCTTT CSVERGDTEAFF
- - TRBJ2-7 TRBV5-6 TGTGCCAGCAGCTTGCCCGCGAGCGAGCAGTACTTC CASSLPASEQYF
- - TRBJ2-3 TRBV6-1 TGTGCCAGCAGGGGGACGGCAGATACGCAGTATTTT CASRGTADTQYF
TRBD1 - TRBJ2-7 TRBV27 TGTGCCAGCGGGGGACAGGGAAAATCCTACGAGCAGTACTTC CASGGQGKSYEQYF
TRBD1 few TRBJ2-7 TRBV5-1 TGCGCCAGCAGCCGCGTGACAGGGGTTAACGAGCAGTACTTC CASSRVTGVNEQYF
- - TRBJ1-2 TRBV28 TGTGCCAGCAGTTTCGGACAGTCGTATGGCTACACCTTC CASSFGQSYGYTF
- few TRBJ1-1 TRBV30 TGTGCCTGGAGTCCTTCGGGACTTCTGAACACTGAAGCTTTCTTT CAWSPSGLLNTEAFF
- few TRBJ1-5 TRBV30 TGTGCCTGGAGTCCAGAAGGTAATCAGCCCCAGCATTTT CAWSPEGNQPQHF
- - TRBJ2-2 TRBV6-6 TGTGCCAGCGGCAAACGACACGCTGAGCTGTTTTTT CASGKRHAELFF
TRBD1 - TRBJ2-2 TRBV9 TGTGCCAGCAGCTTGGGACAGGGGGACACCGGGGAGCTGTTTTTT CASSLGQGDTGELFF